The sequence of this T cell receptor beta chain was determined in a study of T cell changes during pregnancy in multiple sclerosis. TCRdb's copy holds only in-frame clones and misses some; the assay was immunoSEQ multiplex PCR. Of about 27,000 clones listed, approximately 89% are singletons. This clone was counted a single time. The trim removed 2 bases at V and 2 bases at J, leaving 5 bases unmatched. Germline V gene sequence: CDR1 MNHNS, CDR2 SASEGT. The CDR3 has 15 residues. The V and J genes are TRBV6-1 and TRBJ2-7, with 8 bases fitting TRBD1. Sample: CD8+ T cells from peripheral blood mononuclear cells, taken in the first trimester of pregnancy. This clonotype was obtained from a female donor in good health, enrolled as a control in a pregnancy study. The chain's CDR3 is CASSEIRTGTYEQYF. As DNA, the CDR3 is TGTGCCAGCAGTGAAATTCGGACAGGGACCTACGAGCAGTACTTC.